This T cell receptor beta chain stems from a study of cytomegalovirus exposure and HLA in healthy donors. PCR employed 60 Vbeta and 13 Jbeta primers. Only in-frame clones appear in the TCRdb table, and some are missing; sequencing was by immunoSEQ multiplex PCR. The sample yields 99,000 or so clones, under 85% seen once. At the time of sampling, donors were nominally healthy, though unrecorded immune exposures were likely. The sample consisted of PBMCs. The clonotype originates from a woman aged 40 to 49 in good health and CMV-seropositive.

As DNA, the CDR3 is TGTGCCAGCAGTGAAGGACAGGGCAAAGATACGCAGTATTTT. It specifies CASSEGQGKDTQYF. The V call is TRBV6-4, the J call TRBJ2-3; TRBD1 matches 8 bases. V lost 3 bases to trimming and J lost 5 bases; unmatched junction nucleotides: 4. This CDR3 is 14 amino acids long. CDR1 and CDR2 (germline): MRHNA, SNTAGT.